What follows are 16 T cell receptor beta chains derived from one specimen sequenced in a study of OX40 agonist ivuxolimab in advanced cancers. Sequencing used immunoSEQ multiplex PCR; TCRdb keeps in-frame clones, though not all of them. The sample carries approximately 58,000 clones, 65% to 85% recorded once. The sequencing here drew on CD4+ or CD8+ T cells sorted from blood, taken in a trial of the OX40 agonist ivuxolimab. The receptors here all came from an adult with an advanced solid tumor such as melanoma, head and neck, liver or kidney cancer.

The J gene is TRBJ1-3, the V gene TRBV18, with D hard to call. From germline, CDR1 is KGHSH and CDR2 LQKENI. CDR3 length: 13 amino acids. The V gene lost 3 bases and the J gene lost 4 bases, with 7 bases spanning the gap. The CDR3 loop reads CASSPLGGNTIYF. Written as DNA, the CDR3 is TGTGCCAGCTCACCCCTGGGGGGAAACACCATATATTTT.

The chain uses TRBV19 and TRBJ2-1; D gene uncertain. The germline V gene encodes CDR1 LNHDA and CDR2 SQIVND (reference sequence). Deletions cut 1 base from V and 6 bases from J, with 7 bases between. The CDR3 is 13 residues long. The CDR3 DNA reads TGTGCCAGTAGTATAGGACACGCCAATGAGCAGTTCTTC. It translates to CASSIGHANEQFF. Full variable domain (outside the CDR3, taken from reference TRBV19 and TRBJ2-1): DGGITQSPKYLFRKEGQNVTLSCEQNLNHDAMYWYRQDPGQGLRLIYYSQIVNDFQKGDIAEGYSVSREKKESFPLTVTSAQKNPTAFYLCASSIGHANEQFFGPGTRLTVL.

This chain uses TRBV30 with TRBJ1-5, with unresolved D. This CDR3 has 13 residues. CDR1 is GTSNPN, CDR2 SVGIG, per germline (reference sequence). With 1 base removed from V and 1 base from J, the gap between germline ends came to 5 bases. CDR3 sequence: CAWSARSNQPQHF. The DNA for the CDR3 is TGTGCCTGGAGTGCCAGGAGCAATCAGCCCCAGCATTTT.

This chain links TRBV7-9 with TRBJ2-3; either TRBD1 or TRBD2 may supply D (5 bases each). The length of the CDR3 is 15 residues. The germline gives CDR1 SEHNR, CDR2 FQNEAQ (reference sequence). V was shortened by 6 bases and J by 2 bases, with 15 bases between the two germline ends. In DNA, the CDR3 is TGTGCCAGCAGTTCGGCCGGGACGGACACAGATACGCAGTATTTT. Translation: CASSSAGTDTDTQYF.

The V call is TRBV5-4, the J call TRBJ2-5; no definite D call. CDR3 length: 13 residues. Between the trimmed V and J ends, which lost 0 bases and 5 bases, there was a span of 8 bases. Germline V gene lookup returns CDR1 SGHNT and CDR2 YYREEE (reference sequence). CDR3 region: CASSLEHGETQYF. The CDR3 DNA sequence: TGTGCCAGCAGCTTGGAGCATGGGGAGACCCAGTACTTC.

J is TRBJ1-2 and V is TRBV20-1; D is undetermined. V lost 2 bases and J lost 2, with 3 bases in between. CDR3 length: 11 amino acids. Germline lookup yields CDR1 DFQATT and CDR2 SNEGSKA (reference sequence). CDR3 sequence: CSARQNYGYTF. DNA of the CDR3: TGCAGTGCTAGACAAAACTATGGCTACACCTTC.

V and J are TRBV10-3 and TRBJ2-1; 7 nucleotides align to TRBD1. Germline loops: CDR1 ENHRY, CDR2 SYGVKD. The CDR3 length is 16 residues. Germline trimming cut 2 bases from V and 4 bases from J; bases unmatched to any gene: 8. In DNA, the CDR3 is TGTGCCATCAGTGAGATGGACGGGACAGCGTACAATGAGCAGTTCTTC. Its protein product is CAISEMDGTAYNEQFF.

V is TRBV9 and J is TRBJ2-7; D possibly corresponds to TRBD1 (5 bases). Germline values: CDR1 SGDLS, CDR2 YYNGEE. Trimming removed 0 bases at V and 2 bases at J, with 9 bases between. The CDR3 is 14 residues long. CDR3 DNA: TGTGCCAGCAGCGTAGGAGCAGGGACCTACGAGCAGTACTTC. Its translation is CASSVGAGTYEQYF.

The chain links TRBV5-1 to TRBJ2-2; no firm D call. Trimming left V 1 base short and J 0 bases short, with 7 bases between. The CDR3 has 15 amino acids. The germline V gene has CDR1 SGHRS and CDR2 YFSETQ. The CDR3 region has the DNA TGCGCCAGCAGCTTGAAGGCAGCGAACACCGGGGAGCTGTTTTTT. Translation gives CASSLKAANTGELFF.

The chain carries TRBV5-1 and TRBJ2-7, with TRBD1 matching 12 bases. This CDR3 comprises 17 residues. Germline lookup yields CDR1 SGHRS and CDR2 YFSETQ. Trimming at V came to 4 bases and at J to 3 bases, leaving 11 bases not matched to a gene. The DNA of the CDR3 is TGCGCCAGCAGCGTCACCCCCGGGACAGGGGGCTTCTACGAGCAGTACTTC. Amino acids: CASSVTPGTGGFYEQYF.

This chain links TRBV7-3 with TRBJ1-3; the D gene is possibly TRBD1 (6 bases). Trimming removed 3 bases from V and 1 base from J, with 7 bases in between. This CDR3 is built from 14 residues. Germline lookup yields CDR1 SGHTA and CDR2 FQGTGA. CDR3 in DNA: TGTGCCAGCAGCTTGACAGGTTCTGGAAACACCATATATTTT. Amino acid sequence: CASSLTGSGNTIYF.

The genes are TRBV2 and TRBJ2-4, with 7 bases that match TRBD2. CDR1 is SNHLY and CDR2 is FYNNEI in the germline V gene. The CDR3 spans 15 residues. The trim removed 3 bases at V and 3 bases at J, leaving 5 bases unmatched. CDR3 residues: CASSDPSGGKNIQYF. Here the CDR3 DNA reads TGTGCCAGCAGTGACCCTAGCGGAGGCAAAAACATTCAGTACTTC.

The V and J genes are TRBV11-2 and TRBJ1-1, with D possibly matching TRBD1 (6 bases). Germline V CDR1 and CDR2: SGHAT, FQNNGV. CDR3 size: 14 residues. Trimming left V 5 bases short and J 3 bases short, with 13 bases between. The CDR3 region is CASSGRDRYTEAFF. CDR3 coding DNA: TGTGCCAGCAGCGGGCGCGACAGGTACACTGAAGCTTTCTTT.

The rearrangement joins TRBV14 to TRBJ1-3, with no clear D. Germline values: CDR1 SGHDN, CDR2 FVKESK. The germline V and J ends were trimmed by 0 bases and 0 bases, with 15 bases remaining between them. CDR3 length equals 18 residues. The CDR3 protein is CASSQDTASYHSGNTIYF. In nucleotides, the CDR3 is TGTGCCAGCAGCCAAGATACAGCCAGTTACCACTCTGGAAACACCATATATTTT.

This chain connects TRBV6-1 to TRBJ1-5, with a weak D call TRBD1 (6 bases). CDR3 length equals 14 residues. V lost 1 base and J 4 bases, leaving 8 bases between the germline ends. CDR1 MNHNS and CDR2 SASEGT come from the germline V gene. CDR3 sequence: CASSEGRGNQPQHF. The CDR3 DNA reads as TGTGCCAGCAGTGAAGGGAGGGGGAATCAGCCCCAGCATTTT.

The V call is TRBV6-6, the J call TRBJ1-5, with no clear D. CDR1 MNHNY and CDR2 SVGAGI come from the germline V gene (reference sequence). This CDR3 has 15 amino acids. Trimming took 5 bases from V and 2 from J, leaving 13 bases between them. CDR3 residues: CASSTGEDGNQPQHF. The CDR3 coding sequence is TGTGCCAGCAGTACCGGGGAAGACGGCAATCAGCCCCAGCATTTT.